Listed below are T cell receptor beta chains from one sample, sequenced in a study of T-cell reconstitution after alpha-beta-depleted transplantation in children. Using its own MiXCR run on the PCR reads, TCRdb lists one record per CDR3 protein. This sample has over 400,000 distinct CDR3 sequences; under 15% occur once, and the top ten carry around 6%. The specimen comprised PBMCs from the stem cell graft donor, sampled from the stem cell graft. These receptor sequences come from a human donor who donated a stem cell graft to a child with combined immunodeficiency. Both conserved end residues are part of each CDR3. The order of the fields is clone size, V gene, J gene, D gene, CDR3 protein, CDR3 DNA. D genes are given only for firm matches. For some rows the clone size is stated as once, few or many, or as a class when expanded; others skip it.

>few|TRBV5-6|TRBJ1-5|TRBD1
CASSLASTGDQPQHF
TGTGCCAGCAGCTTGGCGTCGACAGGGGATCAGCCCCAGCATTTT
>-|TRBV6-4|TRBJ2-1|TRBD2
CASSPRKKRGGGEGVEQFF
TGTGCCAGCAGCCCACGAAAAAAGCGGGGGGGCGGAGAGGGGGTCGAGCAGTTCTTC
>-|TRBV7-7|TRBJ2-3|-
CASSPGQYGGATQYF
TGTGCTAGCAGCCCGGGACAGTACGGGGGGGCGACGCAGTATTTT
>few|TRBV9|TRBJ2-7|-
CASSTSLGGAYEQYF
TGTGCCAGCAGCACCAGCCTGGGGGGTGCCTACGAGCAGTACTTC
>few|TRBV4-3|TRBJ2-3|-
CASSQDLGGHTDTQYF
TGCGCCAGCAGCCAAGATCTTGGGGGTCACACAGATACGCAGTATTTT
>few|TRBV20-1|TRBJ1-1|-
CSARVLEPPNTEAFF
TGCAGTGCTAGAGTACTTGAGCCACCGAACACTGAAGCTTTCTTT
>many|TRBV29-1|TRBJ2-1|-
CSVASDHYNEQFF
TGCAGCGTTGCTAGCGACCATTACAATGAGCAGTTCTTC
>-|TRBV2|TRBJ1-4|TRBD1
CASSSPQGLTEKLFF
TGTGCCAGCAGTTCCCCACAGGGGCTGACTGAAAAACTGTTTTTT
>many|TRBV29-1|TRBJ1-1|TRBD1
CSVKTGGDTEAFF
TGCAGCGTGAAGACAGGGGGTGACACTGAAGCTTTCTTT
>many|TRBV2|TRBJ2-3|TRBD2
CASSDIAGGPDTQYF
TGTGCCAGCAGTGATATAGCGGGGGGGCCAGATACGCAGTATTTT
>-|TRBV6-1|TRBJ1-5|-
CASRAPGNQPQHF
TGTGCCAGCAGGGCTCCGGGCAATCAGCCCCAGCATTTT
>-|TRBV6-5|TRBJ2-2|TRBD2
CATRTSGKELFF
TGTGCCACCCGGACTAGCGGGAAGGAGCTGTTTTTT
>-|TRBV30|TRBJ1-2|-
CAWSIDFPLTYGYTF
TGTGCCTGGAGTATTGATTTTCCCCTTACTTATGGCTACACCTTC
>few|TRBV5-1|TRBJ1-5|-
CASSLGSTGNQPQHF
TGCGCCAGCAGCTTGGGAAGCACAGGGAATCAGCCCCAGCATTTT
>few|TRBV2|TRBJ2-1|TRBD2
CASIGLAGWEQFF
TGTGCCAGCATAGGACTAGCGGGGTGGGAGCAGTTCTTC
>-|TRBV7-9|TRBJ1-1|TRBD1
CASSLGDRGGNTEAFF
TGTGCCAGCAGCTTAGGGGACAGGGGCGGGAACACTGAAGCTTTCTTT
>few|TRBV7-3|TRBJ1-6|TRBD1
CASSLFGQGNSPLHF
TGTGCCAGCAGCTTATTTGGACAGGGTAATTCACCCCTCCACTTT
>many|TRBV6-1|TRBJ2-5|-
CASRRQNQETQYF
TGTGCCAGCAGACGACAGAACCAAGAGACCCAGTACTTC
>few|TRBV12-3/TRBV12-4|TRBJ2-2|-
CASSLPGTTLRELFF
TGTGCCAGCAGTTTGCCCGGGACCACCCTTCGGGAGCTGTTTTTT
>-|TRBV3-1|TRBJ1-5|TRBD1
CASSSRDRGNQPQHF
TGTGCCAGCAGCTCTCGGGACAGGGGCAATCAGCCCCAGCATTTT
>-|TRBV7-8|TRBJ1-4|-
CASSPIQIDSNEKLFF
TGTGCCAGCAGCCCAATTCAGATCGACAGTAATGAAAAACTGTTTTTT
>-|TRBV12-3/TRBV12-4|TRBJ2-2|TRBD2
CASSLLGLAVTGELFF
TGTGCCAGCAGCCTTTTAGGTCTAGCGGTCACCGGGGAGCTGTTTTTT
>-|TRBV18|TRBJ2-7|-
CASSPGGSEVRAQYF
TGTGCCAGCTCACCTGGGGGGTCCGAAGTACGAGCGCAGTACTTC
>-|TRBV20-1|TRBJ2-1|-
CSARPRGGNEQFF
TGCAGTGCTAGACCCAGGGGAGGCAATGAGCAGTTCTTC
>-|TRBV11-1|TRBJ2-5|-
CASSLRPPRRQETQYF
TGTGCCAGCAGCTTACGGCCGCCAAGGAGGCAAGAGACCCAGTACTTC
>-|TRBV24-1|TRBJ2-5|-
CATSRGKGQETQYF
TGTGCCACCAGTAGGGGGAAAGGCCAAGAGACCCAGTACTTC
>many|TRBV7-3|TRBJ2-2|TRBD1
CASSSIGTGPGELFF
TGTGCCAGCAGCTCCATCGGGACAGGGCCCGGGGAGCTGTTTTTT
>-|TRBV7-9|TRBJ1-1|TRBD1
CASSYRGDEAFF
TGTGCCAGCAGCTACAGGGGAGATGAAGCTTTCTTT
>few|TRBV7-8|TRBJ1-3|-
CASNPGGGSGNTIYF
TGTGCCAGCAATCCGGGAGGAGGCTCTGGAAACACCATATATTTT
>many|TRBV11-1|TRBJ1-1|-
CASSEIGVNTEAFF
TGTGCCAGCAGCGAGATCGGGGTGAACACTGAAGCTTTCTTT
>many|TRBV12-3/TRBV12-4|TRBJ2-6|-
CASSLGGLSSGANVLTF
TGTGCCAGCAGTCTGGGGGGACTCAGCTCTGGGGCCAACGTCCTGACTTTC
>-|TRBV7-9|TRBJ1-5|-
CASSLEGPYQPQHF
TGTGCCAGCAGCTTGGAAGGGCCCTATCAGCCCCAGCATTTT
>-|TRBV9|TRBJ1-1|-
CASSVAEGLNTEAFF
TGTGCCAGCAGCGTAGCTGAGGGGTTGAACACTGAAGCTTTCTTT
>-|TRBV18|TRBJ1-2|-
CASSPQGHPNYGYTF
TGTGCCAGCTCACCGCAGGGTCATCCTAACTATGGCTACACCTTC
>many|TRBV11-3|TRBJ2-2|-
CASSQDQVSHTGELFF
TGTGCCAGCAGCCAAGACCAGGTCTCGCACACCGGGGAGCTGTTTTTT
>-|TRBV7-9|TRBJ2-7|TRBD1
CASSSTGTAPFDEQYF
TGTGCCAGCAGCTCTACCGGGACAGCTCCGTTCGACGAGCAGTACTTC
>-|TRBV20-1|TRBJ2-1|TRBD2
CSARDRTSRTTYNEQFF
TGCAGTGCTAGAGATAGGACTAGCCGAACTACCTACAATGAGCAGTTCTTC
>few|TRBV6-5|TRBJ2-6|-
CASSYQSGANVLTF
TGTGCCAGCAGTTACCAGTCTGGGGCCAACGTCCTGACTTTC
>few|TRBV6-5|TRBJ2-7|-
CASRTGNYEQYF
TGTGCCAGCAGAACAGGGAATTACGAGCAGTACTTC
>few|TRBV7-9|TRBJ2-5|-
CASSSSPQGYQETQYF
TGTGCCAGCAGTTCCAGCCCTCAGGGGTACCAAGAGACCCAGTACTTC
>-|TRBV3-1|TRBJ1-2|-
CASSHYGTGYTF
TGTGCCAGCAGCCACTACGGGACTGGCTACACCTTC
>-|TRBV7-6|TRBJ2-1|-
CASSLEQDNEQFF
TGTGCCAGCAGCTTGGAACAGGACAATGAGCAGTTCTTC
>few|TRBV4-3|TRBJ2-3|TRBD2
CASSQERRGRAADTQYF
TGCGCCAGCAGCCAAGAGCGGCGAGGGAGGGCGGCAGATACGCAGTATTTT
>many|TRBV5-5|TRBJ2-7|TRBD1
CASSSGTGYYEQYF
TGTGCCAGCAGCTCCGGGACAGGGTACTACGAGCAGTACTTC
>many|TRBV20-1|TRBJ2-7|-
CSASLLKAYEQYF
TGCAGTGCTTCCCTACTAAAAGCCTACGAGCAGTACTTC
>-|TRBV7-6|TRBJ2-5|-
CASSLGSTGSETQYF
TGTGCCAGCAGCTTAGGTTCGACAGGCAGCGAGACCCAGTACTTC
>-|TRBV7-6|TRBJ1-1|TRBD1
CASSSRTGHVEAFF
TGTGCCAGCAGCTCTCGGACAGGCCACGTGGAAGCTTTCTTT
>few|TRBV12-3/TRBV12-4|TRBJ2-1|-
CASSLPGLVGLPTYNEQFF
TGTGCCAGCAGCTTGCCGGGACTGGTAGGCCTCCCGACCTACAATGAGCAGTTCTTC
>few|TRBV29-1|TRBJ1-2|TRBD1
CSVRTGGDLSGYTF
TGCAGCGTACGGACAGGGGGCGATCTCAGCGGCTACACCTTC
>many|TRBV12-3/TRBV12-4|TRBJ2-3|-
CASSPAAATDTQYF
TGTGCCAGCAGCCCTGCTGCGGCCACAGATACGCAGTATTTT
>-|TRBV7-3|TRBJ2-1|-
CASSLKGDIYNEQFF
TGTGCCAGCAGCTTAAAAGGGGACATCTACAATGAGCAGTTCTTC
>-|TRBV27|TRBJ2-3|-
CASSLGPSPDTQYF
TGTGCCAGCAGTTTAGGCCCTAGCCCAGATACGCAGTATTTT
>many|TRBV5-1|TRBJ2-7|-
CASRGESYEQYF
TGCGCCAGCAGAGGGGAAAGCTACGAGCAGTACTTC
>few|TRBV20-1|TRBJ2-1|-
CSARELTYNEQFF
TGCAGTGCTAGAGAGCTCACTTACAATGAGCAGTTCTTC